The 27 T cell receptor beta chains below all came from one sample that was sequenced in a study of breast tumors, draining lymph nodes, adjacent tissues. Using its own MiXCR run on the multiplex PCR reads, TCRdb lists one record per CDR3 protein. The data show some 53,000 distinct CDR3 sequences, with under 55% seen just once and about 10% held by the top ten. The sequencing input was breast tumor tissue. Source of these receptors: a female donor with breast cancer. Some clones in this sample may be carry-over from other donors' samples.

On this clonotype: This may be a read error, as it is one base from a much larger clone. The gene calls are TRBV3-1 and TRBJ2-1; D is uncertain. The CDR3 totals 13 residues. V was clipped by 4 bases and J by 9 bases, with 13 bases between them. Germline CDR1 reads LGHDT; CDR2 reads YNNKEL (reference sequence). CDR3 region: CASSRHSPLEQFF. The CDR3, as DNA: TGTGCCAGCAGCCGGCACAGTCCGCTTGAGCAGTTCTTC.

Remarks on this clonotype: Possible read error: a much larger clone is one base away. The V and J genes are TRBV5-1 and TRBJ1-1, with D possibly TRBD1 on 6 matching bases. CDR1 is SGHRS, CDR2 YFSETQ, per germline. The CDR3 is 13 residues long. The CDR3 spells CASSFGQNTDAFF. The CDR3 nucleotides are TGCGCCAGCAGCTTTGGACAGAACACTGACGCTTTCTTT.

This clonotype was observed at least ten times. The chain uses TRBV6-2 or TRBV6-3 and TRBJ1-4; a possible D gene is TRBD1 (6 bases). From germline, CDR1 is MNHEY and CDR2 SVGEGT. The ends were cut back, 6 bases at V and 8 bases at J, with 16 bases in the middle. The CDR3 spans 14 residues. The CDR3 loop reads CASRDVGATEKLFF. In DNA, the CDR3 is TGTGCCAGCAGGGACGTGGGGGCGACCGAAAAACTGTTTTTT.

V is TRBV4-2 and J is TRBJ1-1, with TRBD1 as a possible D gene (5 bases). Germline assignment: CDR1 LGHNA and CDR2 YNFKEQ. The germline V and J ends were trimmed by 0 bases and 10 bases, with 18 bases remaining between them. The CDR3 has 15 residues. CDR3 nucleotide sequence: TGTGCCAGCAGCCAAGATGTCAGGGTCACGCAGTCAGCTTTCTTT. This translates into CASSQDVRVTQSAFF.

This chain joins TRBV7-2 and TRBJ1-2; no definite D call. Germline-derived CDR1 and CDR2 are SGHTA and FQGNSA. V dropped 5 bases and J dropped 5 bases, with 15 bases sitting between them. The CDR3 consists of 14 residues. The CDR3 here is CASSPYGETYGYTF. DNA for the CDR3: TGTGCCAGCAGCCCCTATGGAGAAACTTATGGCTACACCTTC.

This clonotype was seen repeatedly, ten times or more. The rearrangement uses TRBV20-1 and TRBJ2-4; D not certain. The CDR3 is 16 amino acids. The germline V and J ends were trimmed by 3 bases and 4 bases, with 19 bases remaining between them. Germline CDR1 is DFQATT and CDR2 is SNEGSKA (reference sequence). The CDR3 spells CSASGPLGNPKNIQYF. CDR3 coding DNA: TGCAGTGCTAGCGGGCCCTTAGGGAACCCAAAAAACATTCAGTACTTC.

In DNA form, the CDR3 reads TGTGCCAGCAGTTGGTCAGGCCGGGGAGCTTTCTTT. This encodes CASSWSGRGAFF. The chain recombines TRBV12-3 or TRBV12-4 with TRBJ1-1; D is uncertain. Trimming cost V 4 bases and J 10 bases, with 13 bases left between them. CDR3 size: 12 residues.

This clonotype appeared a few times. The J gene is TRBJ1-1, the V gene TRBV7-2, with D perhaps matching TRBD1 (6 bases). The germline V gene has CDR1 SGHTA and CDR2 FQGNSA. The CDR3 has 13 amino acids. V was shortened by 5 bases and J by 10 bases, with 17 bases between the two germline ends. CDR3 sequence reads: CASSPRGRQSAFF. In nucleotides, the CDR3 is TGTGCCAGCAGCCCTAGGGGGAGACAGTCAGCTTTCTTT.

Turning to this clonotype: Since the CDR3 does not end with the conserved phenylalanine or tryptophan, this likely comes from a read error. The chain carries TRBV5-4 and TRBJ2-7; D is unclear. Germline CDR1 is SGHNT and CDR2 is YYREEE (reference sequence). The CDR3 extends over 16 amino acids. V dropped 4 bases and J dropped 0 bases, with 17 bases sitting between them. The CDR3 reads CASSNSRAISSYEQYL. In DNA, the CDR3 is TGTGCCAGCAGCAATTCCCGCGCCATAAGCTCCTACGAGCAGTACCTC.

Here the CDR3 reads CASRSGQGRNQPQHF. Here the CDR3 DNA reads TGTGCCAGCAGATCGGGACAGGGGCGAAATCAGCCCCAGCATTTT. V gene TRBV9 combines with J gene TRBJ1-5; 10 bases line up with TRBD1. Germline V gene data show CDR1 as SGDLS and CDR2 as YYNGEE. The CDR3 extends over 15 amino acids. V gave up 5 bases and J gave up 4 bases; unmatched junction bases: 6.

This clonotype was detected ten times or more. This rearrangement joins TRBV7-3 to TRBJ2-7; possibly TRBD1 or TRBD2 for D (5 bases each). The CDR3 runs to 14 residues. Germline CDR1 reads SGHTA; CDR2 reads FQGTGA. Trimming left V 5 bases short and J 6 bases short, with 17 bases between. CDR3 sequence: CASSPSQGRGEQYF. For the CDR3, the DNA is TGTGCCAGCAGCCCGTCCCAGGGTCGGGGCGAGCAGTACTTC.

Points on this clonotype: A much larger clone lies one base from this, so it may be a read error. The missing conserved phenylalanine or tryptophan at the end of this CDR3 makes a read error likely. The chain has TRBV7-2 and TRBJ2-1; unclear D gene. Germline values: CDR1 SGHTA, CDR2 FQGNSA. Trimming took 5 bases from V and 6 from J, leaving 20 bases between them. This CDR3 spans 16 amino acids. DNA for the CDR3: TGTGCCAGCAGCCCCTTAGCAGGAAGTGAGCGCAATGAGCAGTTCTCC. Translating gives CASSPLAGSERNEQFS.

In DNA form, the CDR3 reads TGTGCCACGGTAAGGAGGGGGCGCAATGAGCAGTTCTTC. Translated, it gives CATVRRGRNEQFF. The chain is built from TRBV24-1 and TRBJ2-1, with D possibly being TRBD1 (7 bases). V dropped 10 bases and J dropped 6 bases, with 15 bases sitting between them. The CDR3 sequence is 13 residues long. In germline, CDR1 is KGHDR, CDR2 SFDVKD.

This chain connects TRBV3-1 to TRBJ1-2; 9 positions agree with TRBD1. V was clipped by 3 bases and J by 8 bases; unmatched bases: 4. Looked up from germline, CDR1 is LGHDT and CDR2 is YNNKEL (reference sequence). The CDR3 loop spans 13 amino acids. The CDR3 coding sequence is TGTGCCAGCAGCCAGGCCGGGACAGGGGGCTACACCTTC. The encoded protein is CASSQAGTGGYTF.

This clonotype showed up many times. This chain links TRBV13 with TRBJ2-3, with 7 positions matching TRBD2. CDR3 length: 14 residues. Looked up from germline, CDR1 is PRHDT and CDR2 is FYEKMQ (reference sequence). The trim removed 5 bases at V and 4 bases at J, leaving 6 bases unmatched. In DNA form, the CDR3 reads TGTGCCAGCAGCCCTCTAGCGGCCTCAGATACGCAGTATTTT. This translates into CASSPLAASDTQYF.

This clonotype occurred many times. The J gene is TRBJ1-1, the V gene TRBV7-9, with a weak D call TRBD1 (5 bases). Trimming took off 2 bases at V and 1 base at J, with 11 bases between the two ends. The CDR3 is made up of 15 amino acids. In germline, CDR1 is SEHNR, CDR2 FQNEAQ (reference sequence). The CDR3 loop reads CASSLWGRENTEAFF. The CDR3, as DNA: TGTGCCAGCAGCTTATGGGGACGGGAGAACACTGAAGCTTTCTTT.

CDR3 loop: CSAGDVAGAYEQYF. The CDR3 bases are TGCAGTGCGGGGGACGTAGCGGGAGCCTACGAGCAGTACTTC. The chain is built from TRBV20-1 and TRBJ2-7, with 9 positions matching TRBD2. Germline CDR1 and CDR2: DFQATT and SNEGSKA (reference sequence). V gave up 6 bases and J gave up 2 bases; unmatched junction bases: 8. CDR3 size: 14 residues.

This clonotype was observed once. V and J are TRBV20-1 and TRBJ2-1, with 12 bases lining up with TRBD2. The CDR3 totals 13 residues. The ends lost 5 bases at V and 8 bases at J; junction bases unmatched: 4. CDR1 and CDR2 (germline): DFQATT, SNEGSKA (reference sequence). This CDR3 reads CSAGLAGWDEQFF. In DNA form, the CDR3 reads TGCAGTGCTGGACTAGCGGGATGGGATGAGCAGTTCTTC.

For this clonotype: Sequence at one end of the junction differs from germline and may be a read error. This CDR3 is CTSSPGQGSGDTQYF. DNA of the CDR3: TGTACCAGCAGCCCGGGACAGGGGAGCGGAGATACGCAGTACTTT. This sequence joins TRBV7-9 and TRBJ2-3, with 10 nucleotides matching TRBD1. Germline CDR1 reads SEHNR; CDR2 reads FQNEAQ (reference sequence). CDR3 length: 15 residues.

For this clonotype: The junction and the germline gene differ at one end; a read error may be behind it. This chain links TRBV9 with TRBJ2-1; TRBD2 aligns across 10 bases. The CDR3 is 15 residues long. CDR1 and CDR2 (germline): SGDLS, YYNGEE. The DNA for the CDR3 is TGTGCCAGCAGCGTAGAGCCTAGCGGGAGTTATGAGCCGGTCTTC. Protein: CASSVEPSGSYEPVF.

This clonotype was counted at least ten times. V gene TRBV19 combines with J gene TRBJ2-1, with 10 positions matching TRBD2. V lost 5 bases to trimming and J lost 8 bases; unmatched junction nucleotides: 9. Looked up from germline, CDR1 is LNHDA and CDR2 is SQIVND (reference sequence). CDR3 length equals 15 residues. Here the CDR3 DNA reads TGTGCCAGTAGTCCGGAAAGCGGGAGGGTCCATGAGCAGTTCTTC. Protein sequence: CASSPESGRVHEQFF.

This clonotype was seen a single time. The chain recombines TRBV12-3 or TRBV12-4 with TRBJ1-5, with a tentative D call TRBD1 (5 bases). This CDR3 region has 13 residues. V lost 8 bases, J lost 4 bases, and 12 bases lay in between. The CDR3 DNA reads TGTGCCAGCGGCCTGACAGCGAATCAGCCCCAGCATTTT. Translating it yields CASGLTANQPQHF.

The table lists this clonotype with a few counts. V usage is TRBV2 and J usage is TRBJ1-1, with D unresolved. CDR1 is SNHLY, CDR2 FYNNEI, per germline. This CDR3 comprises 13 residues. V shed 7 bases and J shed 1 base, with 10 bases lying between them. CDR3 region: CASTRQPNTEAFF. The CDR3 DNA sequence: TGTGCCAGCACCAGACAACCGAACACTGAAGCTTTCTTT.

This clonotype was counted ten times or more. The rearrangement joins TRBV20-1 to TRBJ1-5; no firm D call. The CDR3 has 13 amino acids. Trimming left V 5 bases short and J 9 bases short, with 17 bases between. Germline V gives CDR1 DFQATT, CDR2 SNEGSKA (reference sequence). The DNA for the CDR3 is TGCAGTGCTGGAAGCCTCCTAGGTGGGCCCCAGCATTTT. Translation gives CSAGSLLGGPQHF.

Ten or more counts support this clonotype. The V gene is TRBV7-2, the J gene TRBJ1-6; no definite D call. There are 19 residues in the CDR3. V gave up 2 bases and J gave up 6 bases, with 23 bases separating them. The V gene's germline CDR1 is SGHTA and CDR2 FQGNSA. The CDR3 region is CASSLTISGQANINSPLHF. CDR3 coding DNA: TGTGCCAGCAGCTTAACGATTTCGGGTCAGGCAAACATTAATTCACCCCTCCACTTT. Complete variable domain (other parts from reference TRBV7-2 and TRBJ1-6): GAGVSQSPSNKVTEKGKDVELRCDPISGHTALYWYRQSLGQGLEFLIYFQGNSAPDKSGLPSDRFSAERTGGSVSTLTIQRTQQEDSAVYLCASSLTISGQANINSPLHFGNGTRLTVT.

This clonotype was counted at least ten times. This rearrangement joins TRBV7-2 to TRBJ2-7; 10 nucleotides align to TRBD2. The germline gives CDR1 SGHTA, CDR2 FQGNSA. CDR3 length equals 15 residues. Losses at the gene ends were 5 bases for V and 6 bases for J; bases not matched to a gene: 10. The DNA of the CDR3 is TGTGCCAGCAGCCCGGGTTTCAGCGGGGGGGGCGAGCAGTACTTC. Translating it yields CASSPGFSGGGEQYF.

This clonotype has just one count. The rearrangement joins TRBV7-9 to TRBJ1-4, with a tentative D call TRBD1 (5 bases). Germline CDR1 and CDR2: SEHNR and FQNEAQ (reference sequence). The V end lost 5 bases, the J end lost 6 bases, and 16 bases lay between the germline ends. The CDR3 consists of 15 residues. CDR3 residues: CASSTRRGRDEKLFF. CDR3 DNA sequence: TGTGCCAGCAGCACGCGACGGGGGAGGGATGAAAAACTGTTTTTT. The full variable domain, with the rest looked up from reference TRBV7-9 and TRBJ1-4, is DTGVSQNPRHKITKRGQNVTFRCDPISEHNRLYWYRQTLGQGPEFLTYFQNEAQLEKSRLLSDRFSAERPKGSFSTLEIQRTEQGDSAMYLCASSTRRGRDEKLFFGSGTQLSVL.